The following is a TCR beta chain sequence with its context. Its antigen is currently not known. The record has no base qualities; no much larger clone is one base away. These data are taken from a study of blood T cell repertoires in COVID-19 (dated by TCRdb to between 2020 and 2021). A note on the overall study: Samples from collaborators originated in the United States, Italy and Spain and spanned both the acute and convalescent phases of COVID-19. The prospective study material was composed of cDNA or gDNA derived from T cells, B-cell-depleted T cells, or PBMCs. Deeply sampled blood TCRbeta repertoires from subjects exposed to, actively infected with, or recovered from COVID-19 were included in the dataset. The repertoires were made available in a free public database intended to serve as a resource for research on the immune response to SARS-CoV-2. The samples were drawn from the first 160 participants of the ongoing ImmuneRACE study and from some 1,300 subjects provided by 6 global collaborators. Sample metadata almost always included a de-identified subject ID, COVID-19 status, age in years and sex. Where HLA class I and class II types were available, the types were taken from metadata supplied by the sample provider, not from assay-based typing.

Results and caveats for the whole study, not just this receptor: The amount of clinical and demographic metadata varied by source and participant and was provided uncurated.

TCRbeta CDR3 regions were amplified from genomic DNA by means of the immunoSEQ Assay, a bias-controlled multiplex PCR. The paper's data handling went like this. The number of nucleated cells in each sample was estimated by amplification of reference gene primers within the assay. Sequence reads were collapsed and filtered to measure the absolute abundance of every unique TCRbeta CDR3 rearrangement. For each sample, productive Simpson clonality was calculated by taking the square root of Simpson's diversity index across productive rearrangements. TCRdb stores this immuneACCESS table with in-frame sequences only. Part of the clones is absent; in the studies checked, under half of the shortfall reflects unresolved V genes, and no reason is known for the rest. V and J calls and clone size come straight from that table; D and trimming were deduced from the DNA. The sample has 200,000 to 250,000 clones on record, 83% of them singletons. Around 7.2% of the sample comes from the top ten.

Each collaborating institution followed its own protocols to collect whole blood in K2EDTA tubes. For TCRbeta analysis, collaborator samples were shipped as frozen whole blood, as isolated PBMCs, or as DNA extracted from either sample type. This TCR was sampled from a woman aged 45-60 years with acute or convalescent COVID-19. Sequenced input: peripheral blood.

The CDR3 protein is CASSDRRVLVGTQYF. Here is the DNA: TGTGCCAGCAGTGACCGTCGAGTCCTAGTCGGGACCCAGTACTTC. The chain links TRBV2 with TRBJ2-5, with the D gene not confidently named. The CDR3 spans 15 residues, from the cysteine through the phenylalanine. This entry keeps only the CDR3 DNA: 45 bases, framed from base 1. V sheds 3 bases and J sheds 7 bases, leaving 18 bases between their ends. According to the germline V gene, CDR1 reads SNHLY and CDR2 reads FYNNEI.